A single sample is the source of the 18 T cell receptor beta chains below, sequenced in a study of cytomegalovirus exposure and HLA in healthy donors. Vbeta (60) and Jbeta (13) primers were used in the PCR. Clones were sequenced by immunoSEQ multiplex PCR, and TCRdb holds only the in-frame ones, with some missing. This table holds some 140,000 clones, about three quarters found once. The sequenced material came from PBMCs. The source is a male donor in good health and CMV-seropositive.

This chain links TRBV4-1 with TRBJ2-4, with no clear D. Germline CDR1 is MGHRA and CDR2 is YSYEKL. The CDR3 extends over 18 amino acids. Trimming stripped 3 bases from V and 3 bases from J, with 21 bases between. In DNA form, the CDR3 reads TGCGCCAGCAGCCACTACGAAGAGTCAAGTAATGTCAAAAACATTCAGTACTTC. Its protein is CASSHYEESSNVKNIQYF.

The V gene is TRBV14, the J gene TRBJ1-4, with 9 bases aligning to TRBD1. V gave up 5 bases and J gave up 7 bases; unmatched junction bases: 8. This CDR3 comprises 15 residues. Looked up from germline, CDR1 is SGHDN and CDR2 is FVKESK. CDR3 sequence (DNA): TGTGCCAGCAGCGAGAACAGGGGGCTTGGTGAAAAACTGTTTTTT. It codes for CASSENRGLGEKLFF.

This clone was picked up one time. The rearrangement joins TRBV5-1 to TRBJ1-2; TRBD1 agrees at 11 bases. The ends lost 5 bases at V and 7 bases at J; junction bases unmatched: 7. CDR1 is SGHRS and CDR2 is YFSETQ in the germline V gene. The CDR3 runs to 14 residues. The CDR3 sequence: CASSPGQGGSGYTF. The CDR3 nucleotides read TGCGCCAGCAGTCCGGGACAGGGGGGTTCTGGCTACACCTTC.

The chain uses TRBV25-1 and TRBJ2-5; 9 nucleotides match TRBD1. This CDR3 has 15 amino acids. Germline-derived CDR1 and CDR2 are MGHDK and SYGVNS. Trimming removed 2 bases from V and 5 bases from J; junction bases left unmatched: 6. CDR3 in DNA: TGTGCCAGCAGTGAAAAGGACAGGGGAGGGGAGACCCAGTACTTC. Its translation is CASSEKDRGGETQYF.

This chain joins TRBV25-1 and TRBJ2-7; 7 bases agree with TRBD2. The CDR3 sequence is 14 residues long. Looked up from germline, CDR1 is MGHDK and CDR2 is SYGVNS. J was trimmed by 0 bases and V by 4 bases; bases with no gene match: 3. CDR3 in amino acids: CASSGWDYSYEQYF. The CDR3 bases are TGTGCCAGCAGTGGCTGGGACTACTCCTACGAGCAGTACTTC.

This clone was seen a handful of times. This rearrangement joins TRBV9 to TRBJ2-1, with TRBD2 identical over 8 bases. Germline V lookup: CDR1 SGDLS, CDR2 YYNGEE. The CDR3 is 16 residues long. After removal of 3 bases from V and 7 bases from J, the junction contained 12 bases not matched to a gene. CDR3 sequence: CASSASGGARRNEQFF. CDR3 in DNA: TGTGCCAGCAGCGCGTCCGGGGGGGCTAGAAGGAATGAGCAGTTCTTC.

The rearrangement joins TRBV10-3 to TRBJ2-7, with D possibly matching TRBD2 (6 bases). Germline V gene lookup returns CDR1 ENHRY and CDR2 SYGVKD. V dropped 9 bases and J dropped 4 bases, with 16 bases sitting between them. CDR3 length: 13 residues. CDR3 amino acids: CAMGGRRFYEQYF. The CDR3 DNA reads TGTGCCATGGGGGGTAGGAGATTTTACGAGCAGTACTTC.

This chain joins TRBV12-5 and TRBJ1-1, with 7 bases identical to TRBD1. The V and J ends lost 6 bases and 1 base, in that order; junction bases with no gene match: 11. Germline loops: CDR1 LGHNT, CDR2 FRNRAP. The CDR3 contains 16 residues. The CDR3, as DNA: TGTGCTAGTGGCCTACTGACAGGGTTAGGGAACACTGAAGCTTTCTTT. It specifies CASGLLTGLGNTEAFF.

This chain connects TRBV4-2 to TRBJ2-1, with 9 positions matching TRBD2. Trimming took 8 bases from V and 5 from J; bases not matched to a gene: 4. Looked up from germline, CDR1 is LGHNA and CDR2 is YNFKEQ. The CDR3 consists of 13 residues. The CDR3 coding sequence is TGTGCCAGCGGCGGGAGGGATAACAATGAGCAGTTCTTC. This codes for CASGGRDNNEQFF.

This clone was counted between two and nine times. The chain recombines TRBV11-2 with TRBJ2-7, with D unresolved. This CDR3 is built from 15 residues. The germline gives CDR1 SGHAT, CDR2 FQNNGV. Trimming cost V 1 base and J 2 bases, with 12 bases left between them. The CDR3 bases are TGTGCCAGCAGCTTAGTTGACATCAATACCTACGAGCAGTACTTC. Translating gives CASSLVDINTYEQYF.

This clone was seen only a few times. This chain joins TRBV7-3 and TRBJ2-6, with D possibly being TRBD1 (6 bases). Trimming cost V 1 base and J 2 bases, with 15 bases left between them. CDR1 SGHTA and CDR2 FQGTGA come from the germline V gene. This CDR3 contains 18 residues. DNA for the CDR3: TGTGCCAGCAGCTTAATTCCAGGGGTCGCCGCTGGGGCCAACGTCCTGACTTTC. Amino acids: CASSLIPGVAAGANVLTF.

This chain links TRBV6-5 with TRBJ2-7; tentatively, D is TRBD2 (5 bases). V dropped 2 bases and J dropped 0 bases, with 11 bases sitting between them. The CDR3 is 15 amino acids. Germline assignment: CDR1 MNHEY and CDR2 SVGAGI. CDR3 nucleotides: TGTGCCAGCAGTTACGGCCTAGAGGGCTCCTACGAGCAGTACTTC. It is translated as CASSYGLEGSYEQYF.

The J gene is TRBJ1-4, the V gene TRBV2, with TRBD1 as a possible D gene (5 bases). The CDR3 spans 14 residues. CDR1 is SNHLY, CDR2 FYNNEI, per germline. Trimming cost V 5 bases and J 7 bases, with 14 bases left between them. The CDR3 DNA follows: TGTGCCAGCAGTTATCAGGGCGGGAGTGAAAAACTGTTTTTT. Encoded protein: CASSYQGGSEKLFF.

This chain uses TRBV11-2 with TRBJ2-3, with 9 bases aligning to TRBD2. From germline, CDR1 is SGHAT and CDR2 FQNNGV. The CDR3 is 19 amino acids. Germline trimming cut 1 base from V and 2 bases from J; bases unmatched to any gene: 13. CDR3 in DNA: TGTGCCAGCAGCTTAGGATTTGGACTAGCGCGACAAAACACAGATACGCAGTATTTT. It specifies CASSLGFGLARQNTDTQYF.

This chain connects TRBV2 to TRBJ2-7, with D maybe TRBD2 (5 bases). The V and J ends lost 7 bases and 13 bases respectively, with 14 bases between them. There are 10 residues in the CDR3. Germline V gene lookup returns CDR1 SNHLY and CDR2 FYNNEI. The DNA of the CDR3 is TGTGCCAGCAAAGGACTCCGCCCCTACTTC. It is translated as CASKGLRPYF. Full variable domain (outside the CDR3, taken from reference TRBV2 and TRBJ2-7): EPEVTQTPSHQVTQMGQEVILRCVPISNHLYFYWYRQILGQKVEFLVSFYNNEISEKSEIFDDQFSVERPDGSNFTLKIRSTKLEDSAMYFCASKGLRPYFGPGTRLTVT.

The chain recombines TRBV11-2 with TRBJ2-3; D not resolved. Germline lookup yields CDR1 SGHAT and CDR2 FQNNGV. This CDR3 is built from 15 residues. Trimming took 6 bases from V and 2 from J, leaving 15 bases between them. This CDR3 is CASRQTRRVTDTQYF. The CDR3 nucleotides are TGTGCCAGCAGGCAGACACGAAGAGTCACAGATACGCAGTATTTT.

This clone was counted between two and nine times. V is TRBV19 and J is TRBJ1-1; no reliable D call. The CDR3 sequence is 17 residues long. V dropped 5 bases and J dropped 3 bases, with 22 bases sitting between them. Germline CDR1 LNHDA, CDR2 SQIVND (reference sequence). CDR3 DNA: TGTGCCAGTAGTGTCGACGGGAGAAGTCCTCTAGACACTGAAGCTTTCTTT. As protein: CASSVDGRSPLDTEAFF.

The chain is built from TRBV6-5 and TRBJ2-1; 9 nucleotides line up with TRBD2. Trimming removed 5 bases from V and 6 bases from J; junction bases left unmatched: 8. The CDR3 extends over 15 amino acids. Germline V gene lookup returns CDR1 MNHEY and CDR2 SVGAGI. The CDR3 coding sequence is TGTGCCAGCAGTCCGACAAGCGGGGGGACCAATGAGCAGTTCTTC. It encodes CASSPTSGGTNEQFF.